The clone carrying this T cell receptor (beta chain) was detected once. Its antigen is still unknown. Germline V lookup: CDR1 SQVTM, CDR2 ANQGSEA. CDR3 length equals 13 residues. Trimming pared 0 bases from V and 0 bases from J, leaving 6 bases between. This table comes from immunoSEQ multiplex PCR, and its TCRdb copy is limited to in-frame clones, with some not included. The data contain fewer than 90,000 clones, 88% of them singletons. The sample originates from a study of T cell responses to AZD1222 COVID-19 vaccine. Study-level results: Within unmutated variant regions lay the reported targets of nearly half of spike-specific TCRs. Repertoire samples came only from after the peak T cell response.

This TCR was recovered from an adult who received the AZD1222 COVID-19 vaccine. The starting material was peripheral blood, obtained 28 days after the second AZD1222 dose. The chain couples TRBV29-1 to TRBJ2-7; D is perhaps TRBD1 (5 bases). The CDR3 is CSVEDRGSYEQYF. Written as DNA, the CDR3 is TGCAGCGTTGAAGATAGGGGCTCCTACGAGCAGTACTTC.